The text below deals with one T cell receptor beta chain. As yet, its antigen is unknown. Making the TCR beta cDNA relied on 5'RACE template switching with UMIs. One entry per CDR3 protein, without DNA, is what TCRdb gives after re-calling the 5' RACE reads. This sample's table reports some 190,000 distinct CDR3 sequences. This record belongs to a study of T cells expressing NK-cell markers. Study-level background: Each TCR beta repertoire originated in sorted T cells that were CD3+CD56+NKG2C+, CD3+CD56+NKG2C- or CD3+CD56-NKG2C+. Findings and limits, study-wide: It remained uncertain whether the expanded NKG2C+ T cell clones were specific for HCMV antigens.

There are 14 residues in the CDR3. Germline assignment: CDR1 SQVTM and CDR2 ANQGSEA. Material for sequencing was blood T cells: a sorted CD56 or NKG2C T cell subset, CD4+ or CD8+ T cells, or bulk PBMC T cells (not recorded which). The sequence was obtained from a man aged 18 to 69 in good health. V usage is TRBV29-1 and J usage is TRBJ2-2; TCRdb names TRBD1, which stays unverified in the absence of DNA. Here the CDR3 reads CSVGARGGEGELFF.